This T cell receptor (beta chain) appears in the sequencing data of a study of blood T cell repertoires in COVID-19. Study-level information: The study drew acute and convalescent COVID-19 samples from the United States, Italy and Spain. PBMCs, B-cell-depleted T cells, or T cells were the source of the cDNA or gDNA that made up the material.

This CDR3 has 18 residues. Trimming cost V 5 bases and J 3 bases; bases outside gene matches: 17. The germline V gene has CDR1 LNHDA and CDR2 SQIVND (reference sequence). As originally analysed: It was from reference gene primer amplification that nucleated cell counts were estimated. TCRdb keeps only in-frame clones here, not all; method: immunoSEQ multiplex PCR. That table furnishes V, J and clone size, whereas the DNA furnished D and trimming. The table lists some 240,000 clones, under 90% of them singletons. This clone came up once. V is TRBV19 and J is TRBJ1-1, with 8 bases lining up with TRBD1. The specimen sequenced was peripheral blood. This sequence originates from a man between 60 and 70 years old who had recovered from COVID-19. The CDR3 DNA sequence: TGTGCCAGTAGTTCCTTCAGGGGGCGAGGGTATCACGACACTGAAGCTTTCTTT. Protein product: CASSSFRGRGYHDTEAFF. The full variable domain, completed using reference TRBV19 and TRBJ1-1, is DGGITQSPKYLFRKEGQNVTLSCEQNLNHDAMYWYRQDPGQGLRLIYYSQIVNDFQKGDIAEGYSVSREKKESFPLTVTSAQKNPTAFYLCASSSFRGRGYHDTEAFFGQGTRLTVV.